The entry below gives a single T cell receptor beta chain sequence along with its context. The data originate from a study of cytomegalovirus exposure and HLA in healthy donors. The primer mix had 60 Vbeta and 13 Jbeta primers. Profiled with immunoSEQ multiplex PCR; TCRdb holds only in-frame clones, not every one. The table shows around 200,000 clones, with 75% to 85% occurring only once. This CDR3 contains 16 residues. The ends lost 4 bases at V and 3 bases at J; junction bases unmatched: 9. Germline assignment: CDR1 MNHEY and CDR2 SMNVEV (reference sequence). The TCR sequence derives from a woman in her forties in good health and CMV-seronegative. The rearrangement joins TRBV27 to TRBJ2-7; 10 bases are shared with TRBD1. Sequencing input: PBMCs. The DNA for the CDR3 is TGTGCCAGCAGTTCGGGACAGGGGATCCCCAACTACGAGCAGTACTTC. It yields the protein CASSSGQGIPNYEQYF.